These 2 T cell receptor beta chains came from one sample sequenced in a study of PD-L1 blockade in urothelial cancer. Time point: peripheral blood 6 weeks after treatment start. TCRdb's table, derived via immunoSEQ multiplex PCR, lists solely in-frame clones and lacks some. The table records more than 95,000 clones, roughly 82% of them present only once. Here the sequenced sample was PBMCs, taken around atezolizumab (anti-PD-L1) treatment. These receptors all stem from a man in his fifties or sixties with urothelial cancer.

CDR3 sequence: CASSGGTPSYNEQFF. The CDR3 DNA reads as TGTGCCAGCAGTGGAGGGACTCCCTCGTACAATGAGCAGTTCTTC. The chain combines TRBV2 with TRBJ2-1, with D possibly TRBD2 on 6 matching bases. This CDR3 region has 15 residues. The V gene lost 4 bases and the J gene lost 4 bases, with 14 bases spanning the gap. Germline V gives CDR1 SNHLY, CDR2 FYNNEI.

Here the CDR3 reads CASSWTSGSSYNEQFF. The CDR3 DNA follows: TGTGCCAGCAGCTGGACTAGCGGGAGCTCCTACAATGAGCAGTTCTTC. The chain recombines TRBV11-2 with TRBJ2-1; 13 positions match TRBD2. The V segment lost 4 bases and the J segment 0 bases; nucleotides outside the gene matches: 0. The CDR3 totals 16 residues. Germline V gives CDR1 SGHAT, CDR2 FQNNGV.